A selection of T cell receptor beta chains follows, all from one sample in a study of blood T cell repertoires in COVID-19. Only in-frame clones appear in the TCRdb table, and some are missing; sequencing was by immunoSEQ multiplex PCR. The sample has more than 130,000 clones; approximately 91% are singletons. The sample consisted of peripheral blood. The receptors here all came from a man aged 45 to 65 with active or convalescent COVID-19. Both conserved end residues are part of each CDR3. D genes are given only for firm matches. Expanded clones get a size class; other rows say once, few or many, or leave the size out.

clone_size: NA
d_call: TRBD2
v_call: TRBV6-5
j_call: TRBJ2-5
cdr3_length: 14
cdr3_aa: CASSYSGRGETQYF
cdr3_nt: TGTGCCAGCAGTTACAGCGGGAGGGGAGAGACCCAGTACTTC

clone_size: few
d_call: NA
v_call: TRBV5-1
j_call: TRBJ1-3
cdr3_length: 12
cdr3_aa: CASSDSGNTIYF
cdr3_nt: TGCGCCAGCAGCGACAGTGGAAACACCATATATTTT

clone_size: NA
d_call: TRBD1
v_call: TRBV29-1
j_call: TRBJ2-7
cdr3_length: 12
cdr3_aa: CSAGQGTYEQYF
cdr3_nt: TGCAGCGCTGGACAGGGTACCTACGAGCAGTACTTC

clone_size: NA
d_call: TRBD2
v_call: TRBV3-1/TRBV3-2
j_call: TRBJ2-1
cdr3_length: 16
cdr3_aa: CASSQTSGRLGDEQFF
cdr3_nt: TGTGCCAGCAGCCAGACTAGCGGGAGGCTGGGGGATGAGCAGTTCTTC

clone_size: NA
d_call: NA
v_call: TRBV3-1/TRBV3-2
j_call: TRBJ1-5
cdr3_length: 15
cdr3_aa: CASSQEYSLDQPQHF
cdr3_nt: TGTGCCAGCAGCCAAGAGTACAGCCTTGATCAGCCCCAGCATTTT

clone_size: few
d_call: NA
v_call: TRBV2
j_call: TRBJ1-5
cdr3_length: 14
cdr3_aa: CASSKGKGNQPQHF
cdr3_nt: TGTGCCAGCAGCAAGGGGAAGGGCAATCAGCCCCAGCATTTT

clone_size: NA
d_call: TRBD1
v_call: TRBV6-5
j_call: TRBJ1-1
cdr3_length: 13
cdr3_aa: CASRGQGWAEAFF
cdr3_nt: TGTGCCAGCAGGGGACAGGGTTGGGCTGAAGCTTTCTTT

clone_size: many
d_call: TRBD1
v_call: TRBV27
j_call: TRBJ1-5
cdr3_length: 16
cdr3_aa: CASSPGTGRSNQPQHF
cdr3_nt: TGTGCCAGCAGCCCTGGGACAGGGCGTAGCAATCAGCCCCAGCATTTT

clone_size: NA
d_call: TRBD1
v_call: TRBV9
j_call: TRBJ2-7
cdr3_length: 17
cdr3_aa: CASSGGQGGPPLYEQYF
cdr3_nt: TGTGCCAGCAGCGGGGGACAGGGGGGCCCCCCGCTTTACGAGCAGTACTTC

clone_size: NA
d_call: TRBD1
v_call: TRBV4-3
j_call: TRBJ1-4
cdr3_length: 16
cdr3_aa: CASSQDGQATNEKLFF
cdr3_nt: TGCGCCAGCAGCCAAGATGGACAGGCAACTAATGAAAAACTGTTTTTT

clone_size: once
d_call: NA
v_call: TRBV5-8
j_call: TRBJ2-1
cdr3_length: 16
cdr3_aa: CASSLRTDYSYNEQFF
cdr3_nt: TGTGCCAGCAGCTTGAGGACTGATTACTCCTACAATGAGCAGTTCTTC

clone_size: NA
d_call: TRBD1
v_call: TRBV2
j_call: TRBJ1-4
cdr3_length: 13
cdr3_aa: CASRTGSSEKLFF
cdr3_nt: TGTGCCAGCAGGACAGGGAGTAGTGAAAAACTGTTTTTT

clone_size: NA
d_call: NA
v_call: TRBV19
j_call: TRBJ2-1
cdr3_length: 15
cdr3_aa: CASSSQASVRNEQFF
cdr3_nt: TGTGCCAGTAGTTCGCAGGCTAGCGTAAGGAATGAGCAGTTCTTC

clone_size: NA
d_call: TRBD2
v_call: TRBV10-3
j_call: TRBJ2-2
cdr3_length: 17
cdr3_aa: CAISVGSGRANTGELFF
cdr3_nt: TGTGCCATCAGTGTCGGGAGCGGGAGGGCTAACACCGGGGAGCTGTTTTTT

clone_size: NA
d_call: NA
v_call: TRBV27
j_call: TRBJ2-7
cdr3_length: 13
cdr3_aa: CASSLSGAYEQYF
cdr3_nt: TGTGCCAGCAGTCTCTCCGGGGCCTACGAGCAGTACTTC

clone_size: NA
d_call: TRBD2
v_call: TRBV6-4
j_call: TRBJ2-1
cdr3_length: 14
cdr3_aa: CASSPSGSSNEQFF
cdr3_nt: TGTGCCAGCAGTCCTAGCGGGAGTAGCAATGAGCAGTTCTTC

clone_size: NA
d_call: NA
v_call: TRBV7-7
j_call: TRBJ1-4
cdr3_length: 15
cdr3_aa: CASSLVAGLNEKLFF
cdr3_nt: TGTGCTAGCAGCTTAGTGGCGGGCCTTAATGAAAAACTGTTTTTT

clone_size: once
d_call: TRBD1
v_call: TRBV7-2
j_call: TRBJ1-4
cdr3_length: 15
cdr3_aa: CASSSQQGAGEKLFF
cdr3_nt: TGTGCCAGCAGCTCCCAACAGGGGGCGGGGGAAAAACTGTTTTTT

clone_size: NA
d_call: NA
v_call: TRBV29-1
j_call: TRBJ1-6
cdr3_length: 14
cdr3_aa: CSVGESSYNSPLHF
cdr3_nt: TGCAGCGTTGGGGAGAGCTCCTATAATTCACCCCTCCACTTT

clone_size: NA
d_call: TRBD2
v_call: TRBV11-1
j_call: TRBJ2-7
cdr3_length: 13
cdr3_aa: CASSSGRAREQYF
cdr3_nt: TGTGCCAGCAGTAGCGGGAGGGCGCGAGAGCAGTACTTC

clone_size: NA
d_call: TRBD2
v_call: TRBV3-1/TRBV3-2
j_call: TRBJ2-4
cdr3_length: 19
cdr3_aa: CASSQGLAGSLLAKNIQYF
cdr3_nt: TGTGCCAGCAGCCAAGGTCTAGCGGGTTCCCTACTAGCCAAAAACATTCAGTACTTC

clone_size: NA
d_call: TRBD1
v_call: TRBV9
j_call: TRBJ2-4
cdr3_length: 14
cdr3_aa: CASSPGQGKNIQYF
cdr3_nt: TGTGCCAGCAGCCCGGGACAGGGGAAAAACATTCAGTACTTC